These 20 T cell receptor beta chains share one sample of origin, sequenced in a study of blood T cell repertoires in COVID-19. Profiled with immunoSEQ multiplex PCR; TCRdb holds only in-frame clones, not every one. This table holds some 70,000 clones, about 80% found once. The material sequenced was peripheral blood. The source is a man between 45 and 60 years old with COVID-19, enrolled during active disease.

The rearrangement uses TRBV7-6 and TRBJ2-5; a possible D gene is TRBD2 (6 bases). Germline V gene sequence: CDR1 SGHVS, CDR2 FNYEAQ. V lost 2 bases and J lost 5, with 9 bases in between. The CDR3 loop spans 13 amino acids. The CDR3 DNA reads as TGTGCCAGCAGCTTAAATAGCGGTGAGACCCAGTACTTC. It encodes CASSLNSGETQYF.

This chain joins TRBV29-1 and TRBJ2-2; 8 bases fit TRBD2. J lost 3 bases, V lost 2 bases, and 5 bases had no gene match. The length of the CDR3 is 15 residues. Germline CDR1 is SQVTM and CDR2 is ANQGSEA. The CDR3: CSVEFGGADTGELFF. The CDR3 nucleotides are TGCAGCGTTGAATTCGGGGGGGCTGACACCGGGGAGCTGTTTTTT.

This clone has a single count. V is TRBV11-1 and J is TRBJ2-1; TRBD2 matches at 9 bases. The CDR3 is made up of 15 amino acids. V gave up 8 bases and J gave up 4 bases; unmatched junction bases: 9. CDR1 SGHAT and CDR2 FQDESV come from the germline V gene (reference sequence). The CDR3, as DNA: TGTGCCAGCTCCGGGGGGCTAGCGGGGTACAATGAGCAGTTCTTC. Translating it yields CASSGGLAGYNEQFF.

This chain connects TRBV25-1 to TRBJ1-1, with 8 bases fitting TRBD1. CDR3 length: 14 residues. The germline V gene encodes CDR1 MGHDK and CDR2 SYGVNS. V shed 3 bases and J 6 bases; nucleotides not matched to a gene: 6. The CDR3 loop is CASSDQGAAAEAFF. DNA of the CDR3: TGTGCCAGCAGTGACCAGGGGGCAGCAGCTGAAGCTTTCTTT. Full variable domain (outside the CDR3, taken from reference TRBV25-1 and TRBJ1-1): EADIYQTPRYLVIGTGKKITLECSQTMGHDKMYWYQQDPGMELHLIHYSYGVNSTEKGDLSSESTVSRIRTEHFPLTLESARPSHTSQYLCASSDQGAAAEAFFGQGTRLTVV.

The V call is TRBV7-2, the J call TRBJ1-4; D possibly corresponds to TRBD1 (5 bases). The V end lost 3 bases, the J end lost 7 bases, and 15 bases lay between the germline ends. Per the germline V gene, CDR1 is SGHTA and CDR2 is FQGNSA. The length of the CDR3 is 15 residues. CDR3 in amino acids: CASSFRSAGGEKLFF. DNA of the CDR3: TGTGCCAGCAGCTTCAGGAGCGCGGGGGGTGAAAAACTGTTTTTT.

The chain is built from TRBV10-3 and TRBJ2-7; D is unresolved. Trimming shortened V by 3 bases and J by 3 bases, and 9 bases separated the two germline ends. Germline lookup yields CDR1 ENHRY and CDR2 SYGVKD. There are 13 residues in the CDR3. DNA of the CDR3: TGTGCCATCAGTGACCAACCACTCTACGAGCAGTACTTC. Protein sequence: CAISDQPLYEQYF.

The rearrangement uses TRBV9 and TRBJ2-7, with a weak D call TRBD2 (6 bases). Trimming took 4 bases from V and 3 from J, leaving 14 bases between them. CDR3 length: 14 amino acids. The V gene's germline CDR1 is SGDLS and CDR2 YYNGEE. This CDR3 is CASSPGDRGYEQYF. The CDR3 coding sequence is TGTGCCAGCAGCCCGGGGGACCGGGGCTACGAGCAGTACTTC.

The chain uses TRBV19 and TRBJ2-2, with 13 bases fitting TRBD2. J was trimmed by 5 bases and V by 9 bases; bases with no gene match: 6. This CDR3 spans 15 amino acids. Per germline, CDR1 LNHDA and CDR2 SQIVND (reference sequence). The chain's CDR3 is CASRLAGGRTGELFF. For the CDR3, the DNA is TGTGCCAGCCGACTAGCGGGGGGACGGACCGGGGAGCTGTTTTTT.

The CDR3 bases are TGTGCCAGCAGTGAAGCGAGCTCGGGAACTGGAAACACCATATATTTT. This encodes CASSEASSGTGNTIYF. The chain couples TRBV6-1 to TRBJ1-3; unclear D gene. Germline CDR1 is MNHNS and CDR2 is SASEGT. The CDR3 has 16 residues. V was cut by 0 bases and J by 2 bases, with 11 bases left in between.

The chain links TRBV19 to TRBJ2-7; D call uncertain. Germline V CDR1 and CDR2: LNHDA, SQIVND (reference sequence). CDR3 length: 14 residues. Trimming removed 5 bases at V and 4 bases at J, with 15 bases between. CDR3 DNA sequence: TGTGCCAGTAGTCCCCAACAAACAGTATACGAGCAGTACTTC. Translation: CASSPQQTVYEQYF.

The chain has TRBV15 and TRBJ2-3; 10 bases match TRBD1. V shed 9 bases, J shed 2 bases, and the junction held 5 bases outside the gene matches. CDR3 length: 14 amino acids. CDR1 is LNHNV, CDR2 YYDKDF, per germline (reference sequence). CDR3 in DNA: TGTGCCACTAGACAGGGGGCCGACACAGATACGCAGTATTTT. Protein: CATRQGADTDTQYF.

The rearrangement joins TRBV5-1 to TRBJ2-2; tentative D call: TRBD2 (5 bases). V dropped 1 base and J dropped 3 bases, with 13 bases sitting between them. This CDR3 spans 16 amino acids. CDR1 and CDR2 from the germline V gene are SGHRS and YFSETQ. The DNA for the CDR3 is TGCGCCAGCAGCTTGAGGCCGACCGGGGACACCGGGGAGCTGTTTTTT. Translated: CASSLRPTGDTGELFF.

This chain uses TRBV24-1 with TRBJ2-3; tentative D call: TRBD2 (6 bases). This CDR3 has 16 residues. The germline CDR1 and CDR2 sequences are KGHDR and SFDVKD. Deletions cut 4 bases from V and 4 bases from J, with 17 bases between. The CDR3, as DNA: TGTGCCACCAGTGAAAGCCCGGGGGTTGGTTCAGATACGCAGTATTTT. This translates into CATSESPGVGSDTQYF.

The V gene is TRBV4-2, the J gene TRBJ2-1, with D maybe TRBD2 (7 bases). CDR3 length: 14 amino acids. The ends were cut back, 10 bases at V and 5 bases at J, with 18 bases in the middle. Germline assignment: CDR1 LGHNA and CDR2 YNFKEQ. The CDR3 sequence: CAINKGGGNNEQFF. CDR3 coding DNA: TGTGCCATTAACAAAGGGGGGGGGAACAATGAGCAGTTCTTC.

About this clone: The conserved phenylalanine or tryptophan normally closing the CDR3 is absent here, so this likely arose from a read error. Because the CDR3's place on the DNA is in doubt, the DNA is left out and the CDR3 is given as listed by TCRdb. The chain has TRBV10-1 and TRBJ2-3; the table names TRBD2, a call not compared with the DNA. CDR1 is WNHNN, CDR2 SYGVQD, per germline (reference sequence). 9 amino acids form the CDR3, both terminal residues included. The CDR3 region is CASSEVAKL.

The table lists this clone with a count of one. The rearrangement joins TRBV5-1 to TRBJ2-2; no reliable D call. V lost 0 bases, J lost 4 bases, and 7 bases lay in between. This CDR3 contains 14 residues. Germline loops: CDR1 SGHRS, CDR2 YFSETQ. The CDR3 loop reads CASSLAQLTGELFF. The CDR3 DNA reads TGCGCCAGCAGCTTGGCCCAACTCACCGGGGAGCTGTTTTTT.

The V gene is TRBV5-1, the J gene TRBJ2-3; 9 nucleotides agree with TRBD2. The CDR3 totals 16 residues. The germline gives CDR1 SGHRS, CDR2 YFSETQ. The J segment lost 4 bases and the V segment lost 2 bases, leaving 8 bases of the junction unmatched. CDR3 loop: CASSFGGGAAADTQYF. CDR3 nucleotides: TGCGCCAGCAGCTTCGGCGGGGGGGCCGCGGCAGATACGCAGTATTTT.

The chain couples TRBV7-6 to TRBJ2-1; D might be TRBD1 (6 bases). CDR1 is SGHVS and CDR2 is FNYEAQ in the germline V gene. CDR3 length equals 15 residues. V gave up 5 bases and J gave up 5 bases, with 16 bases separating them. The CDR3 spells CASSHTRDTNNEQFF. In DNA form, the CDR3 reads TGTGCCAGCAGCCACACCCGGGACACAAACAATGAGCAGTTCTTC.

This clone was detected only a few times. Here the CDR3 reads CASSPRVESGGGYEQYF. Here the CDR3 DNA reads TGTGCCAGCAGTCCAAGAGTTGAGAGCGGGGGGGGATACGAGCAGTACTTC. The J gene is TRBJ2-7, the V gene TRBV27; 10 positions agree with TRBD2. Trimming took 5 bases from V and 4 from J; bases not matched to a gene: 14. The germline CDR1 and CDR2 sequences are MNHEY and SMNVEV (reference sequence). CDR3 length: 17 residues.

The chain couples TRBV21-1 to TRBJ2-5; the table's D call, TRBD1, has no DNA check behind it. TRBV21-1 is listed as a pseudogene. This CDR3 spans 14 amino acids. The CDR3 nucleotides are TGTGCCAGCAGCAAGCTTCAGGGTAGGGAGACCCAGTACTTC. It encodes CASSKLQGRETQYF.